This T cell receptor beta chain comes out of a study of blood T cell repertoires in COVID-19. Across the study: Samples taken during acute and convalescent COVID-19 were collected in the United States, Italy and Spain. PBMCs, B-cell-depleted T cells, or T cells provided the cDNA or gDNA that made up the material.

Under the authors' procedure: Reference gene primer amplification in the assay estimated nucleated cell counts. Data came from immunoSEQ multiplex PCR; TCRdb stores just in-frame clones and leaves some out. The V and J calls and clone size were taken over from that table, and D and trimming were inferred from the DNA. In the table there are more than 250,000 clones, roughly 86% of which are singletons. Germline assignment: CDR1 SGHNT and CDR2 YYREEE (reference sequence). After removal of 4 bases from V and 1 base from J, the junction contained 3 bases not matched to a gene. This CDR3 spans 14 amino acids.

The origin of this receptor is a woman in her forties or fifties with acute or convalescent COVID-19. Sequencing was done on a sample of peripheral blood. The rearrangement joins TRBV5-4 to TRBJ2-7; 9 nucleotides match TRBD1. CDR3 DNA: TGTGCCAGCAGCAGGGGACAGGGATCCTACGAGCAGTACTTC. This gives the protein CASSRGQGSYEQYF.